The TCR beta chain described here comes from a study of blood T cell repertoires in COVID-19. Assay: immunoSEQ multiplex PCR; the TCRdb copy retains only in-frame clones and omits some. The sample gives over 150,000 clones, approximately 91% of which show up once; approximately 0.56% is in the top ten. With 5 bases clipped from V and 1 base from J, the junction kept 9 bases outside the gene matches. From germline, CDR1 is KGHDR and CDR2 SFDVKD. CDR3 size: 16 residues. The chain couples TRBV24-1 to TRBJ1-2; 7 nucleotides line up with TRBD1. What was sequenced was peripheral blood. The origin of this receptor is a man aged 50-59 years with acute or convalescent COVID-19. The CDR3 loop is CATSAVGGRGNYGYTF. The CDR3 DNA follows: TGTGCCACCAGTGCCGTAGGGGGCAGGGGTAACTATGGCTACACCTTC.